This T cell receptor beta chain was retrieved from a study of shared T cell receptors in the human thymus. The data were produced by immunoSEQ multiplex PCR, yet TCRdb's version contains in-frame clones alone and is incomplete. The sample has hundreds of thousands of clones, 85% to 90% seen once; the top ten hold approximately 0.011%. The CDR3 totals 15 residues. The V and J ends lost 5 bases and 2 bases respectively, with 13 bases between them. Germline assignment: CDR1 LNHDA and CDR2 SQIVND (reference sequence). The same data also contributed to another study, on human thymus T cells. That report adds: Resections obtained during corrective heart surgery supplied the thymus tissue.

Specimen: thymocytes. This TCR was recovered from a boy younger than two with a congenital heart defect. The rearrangement links TRBV19 to TRBJ2-1, with D possibly matching TRBD2 (5 bases). CDR3 region: CASSPPGVAYNEQFF. The CDR3 bases are TGTGCCAGTAGTCCCCCCGGGGTTGCCTACAATGAGCAGTTCTTC.